This T cell receptor (beta chain) comes out of a study of blood T cell repertoires in COVID-19. Clinical history reported by participants formed the basis on which cohorts were assigned. Method: immunoSEQ multiplex PCR; TCRdb's copy keeps in-frame clones and lacks some. The repertoire consists of under 250,000 clones, with roughly 85% occurring once and the leading ten covering nearly 5%. V lost 1 base and J lost 5, with 15 bases in between. The CDR3 has 17 amino acids. Germline V gene sequence: CDR1 SEHNR, CDR2 FQNEAQ (reference sequence). The V and J genes are TRBV7-9 and TRBJ1-6; D not certain. The sample consisted of PBMCs or T cells enriched from blood (not recorded which). The TCR comes from a woman between 45 and 60 years old who had been exposed to COVID-19. CDR3 coding DNA: TGTGCCAGCAGCTTAGATCTGACATCTTCGCATAATTCACCCCTCCACTTT. It yields the protein CASSLDLTSSHNSPLHF.